This T cell receptor (beta chain) was identified in a study of blood T cell repertoires in COVID-19. The authors' processing: Reference gene primers were amplified, and this amplification served to estimate nucleated cell counts. The assay was immunoSEQ multiplex PCR, and TCRdb's table has in-frame clones only and misses some. Clone size and the V and J calls come from that table; the DNA yielded D and trimming. This table holds roughly 230,000 clones, less than 90% found once. This clone came up once. Material: peripheral blood. The receptor's source is an older man with acute or convalescent COVID-19.

The CDR3 is CASSLDGAGTQYF. The CDR3 DNA is TGTGCCAGCAGCTTGGATGGTGCCGGGACCCAGTACTTC. This chain joins TRBV5-6 and TRBJ2-5, with unresolved D. V was pared by 0 bases and J by 7 bases, with 10 bases between. Germline-derived CDR1 and CDR2 are SGHDT and YYEEEE. The length of the CDR3 is 13 residues.